This note documents a single TCR beta chain sequence. Clones were read by immunoSEQ multiplex PCR, and TCRdb kept only the in-frame ones, dropping some. The table lists 2 million to 2.5 million clones, around 95% of them singletons. This sample was taken from a study of shared clonotypes between healthy human individuals. This CDR3 region has 16 residues. Germline-derived CDR1 and CDR2 are SGHRS and YFSETQ. V was cut by 3 bases and J by 2 bases, with 15 bases left in between. The clonotype originates from a man between 18 and 29 years old in good health. Material for sequencing was naive CD4+ T cells sorted from blood. The subset here: CD45RA+ positively selected. The chain employs TRBV5-1 and TRBJ1-3; D perhaps matches TRBD1 (5 bases). The CDR3 loop reads CASSSLPQGTGNTIYF. CDR3 in DNA: TGCGCCAGCAGCTCTCTTCCCCAGGGAACTGGAAACACCATATATTTT.